This T cell receptor (beta chain) was sequenced in a study of CD8+CD57+ T cells in acquired aplastic anemia. About the study: Sorted CD4+ and CD8+ cells gave an average of around 3.1 ug of DNA. Study-level results: Patients and controls had in common approximately 28 CD8+ CDR3 sequences.

A remark on this clonotype: Its antigen remains unidentified. It may be a read error: a sequence one base away is much more abundant.

CD8+CD57+ cell expansion had been shown by flow cytometry in patients chosen for sequencing. The use of genomic DNA as template underpinned the TCR beta VDJ and CDR3 profiling. TCRdb reanalysed the reads using MiXCR and keeps one entry per CDR3 protein. The data contain about 120,000 distinct CDR3 sequences, approximately 41% of them singletons. Germline values: CDR1 ENHRY, CDR2 SYGVKD. The CDR3 loop spans 13 amino acids. Specimen: sorted CD4+, CD8+, or CD8+CD57+ T cells (not recorded which) from PBMCs. The chain joins TRBV10-3 to TRBJ1-2; D is undetermined. The origin of this receptor is a human donor with aplastic anemia. CDR3 sequence: CASSLVGSYGYTF. The CDR3, as DNA: TGTGCCAGCAGTTTGGTAGGAAGCTATGGCTACACCTTC.